These T cell receptor beta chains were read from a single sample in a study of blood T cell repertoires in COVID-19. Sequenced by immunoSEQ multiplex PCR; TCRdb stores in-frame clones only, minus some. The sample lists roughly 390,000 clones, around 87% occurring once. Source material: peripheral blood. The receptors here all came from a woman in her thirties with COVID-19, enrolled during active disease. CDR3s include the opening cysteine and the closing phenylalanine or tryptophan. Each record gives: clone size, V gene, J gene, D gene, CDR3 DNA, CDR3 protein. The D gene is left open where the match is weak. Some rows have no size entry. The others give once, few or many, or a class for an expanded clone.

>NA|TRBV7-9|TRBJ2-2|NA
TGTGCCAGCAGCCCAGAGGGATATACCGGGGAGCTGTTTTTT
CASSPEGYTGELFF
>once|TRBV6-5|TRBJ1-1|NA
TGTGCCAGCAGCGTAAACTGGAAGGGGGGGACTGAAGCTTTCTTT
CASSVNWKGGTEAFF
>NA|TRBV24-1|TRBJ1-4|TRBD1
TGTGCCACATGGGACAGGGGTAATGAAAAACTGTTTTTT
CATWDRGNEKLFF
>many|TRBV2|TRBJ2-2|NA
TGTGCCAGCAGGTACAGCTCAACCGGGGAGCTGTTTTTT
CASRYSSTGELFF
>NA|TRBV3-1/TRBV3-2|TRBJ2-2|TRBD1
TGTGCCAGCAGCCCCTGGACAGGCCCCACCGGGGAGCTGTTTTTT
CASSPWTGPTGELFF
>NA|TRBV2|TRBJ2-3|NA
TGTGCCAGCAGTGTCACTAGCACAGATACGCAGTATTTT
CASSVTSTDTQYF
>NA|TRBV7-2|TRBJ2-7|NA
TGTGCCAGCAGCCCTAGCTGGCAGTACGAGCAGTACTTC
CASSPSWQYEQYF
>NA|TRBV28|TRBJ2-7|TRBD2
TGTGCCAGCAGTTCCCTGGGAGGGTACGAGCAGTACTTC
CASSSLGGYEQYF
>NA|TRBV7-3|TRBJ2-7|TRBD2
TGTGCCAGCAGCCGCCTCCGGAATCTAGCGGAATCCTCCTACGAGCAGTACTTC
CASSRLRNLAESSYEQYF
>NA|TRBV6-2/TRBV6-3|TRBJ2-7|TRBD2
TGTGCCAGCAGTTACGTTAGCGGGAGGGCCTACGAGCAGTACTTC
CASSYVSGRAYEQYF
>NA|TRBV24-1|TRBJ1-5|NA
TGTGCCACCACTGACGCAGCCCAGCATTTT
CATTDAAQHF
>NA|TRBV5-1|TRBJ1-3|NA
TGCGCCAGCAGCTTGGTTGCCCGGACATACGGAAACACCATATATTTT
CASSLVARTYGNTIYF
>NA|TRBV6-1|TRBJ1-4|NA
TGTGCCAGCAGTGAGGGGGGGGGAGGAGTAAAACTGTTTTTT
CASSEGGGGVKLFF
>NA|TRBV2|TRBJ1-5|NA
TGTGCCAGCAAAGGTGAAGCGTATAGCAATCAGCCCCAGCATTTT
CASKGEAYSNQPQHF
>NA|TRBV4-2|TRBJ1-1|NA
TGTGCCAGCAGCCAGGGGGGGGTCACTGAAGCTTTCTTT
CASSQGGVTEAFF
>NA|TRBV19|TRBJ2-5|TRBD2
TGTGCCAGTAGTCTACAACCGGGACTACCAAAGACCCAGTACTTC
CASSLQPGLPKTQYF
>NA|TRBV5-6|TRBJ2-7|NA
TGTGCCAGCAGCTTGGTTAGGAGGGCCTACGAGCAGTACTTC
CASSLVRRAYEQYF
>NA|TRBV29-1|TRBJ2-1|NA
TGCAGCGTTGCACAGGGCCATGAGCAGTTCTTC
CSVAQGHEQFF
>NA|TRBV3-1/TRBV3-2|TRBJ1-4|NA
TGTGCCAGCAGCCAAGATTTACGGCAGGAATTTAATGAAAAACTGTTTTTT
CASSQDLRQEFNEKLFF
>NA|TRBV27|TRBJ2-7|TRBD1
TGTGCCAGCAGTCTAACACCGGGACAGGGAGCCTACGAGCAGTACTTC
CASSLTPGQGAYEQYF
>NA|TRBV10-3|TRBJ2-5|TRBD2
TGTGCCATCAGTGACCCTCGACGGACTAGCGGGAGGCAAGAGACCCAGTACTTC
CAISDPRRTSGRQETQYF
>NA|TRBV30|TRBJ1-1|NA
TGTGCCTGGAGTCCACGTGCCGGGAGTACTGAAGCTTTCTTT
CAWSPRAGSTEAFF
>NA|TRBV19|TRBJ2-5|NA
TGTGCCAGTAGTATAGATCGGCGGTTCGGGGAGACCCAGTACTTC
CASSIDRRFGETQYF
>NA|TRBV3-1/TRBV3-2|TRBJ2-7|TRBD2
TGTGCCAGCAGCTCGAGCGGGAGCCCCCACGAGCAGTACTTC
CASSSSGSPHEQYF
>NA|TRBV28|TRBJ2-7|TRBD1
TGTGCCAGCAGACCCATCGGACAGGGTAGCCACGAGCAGTACTTC
CASRPIGQGSHEQYF
>NA|TRBV14|TRBJ2-7|TRBD2
TGTGCCAGCAGCCAAGATCGGGGCGGGAGGTTCTCCTACGAGCAGTACTTC
CASSQDRGGRFSYEQYF
>few|TRBV5-1|TRBJ1-3|NA
TGCGCCAGCAGCCCTCGACAGGTCCACTCTGGAAACACCATATATTTT
CASSPRQVHSGNTIYF
>NA|TRBV11-2|TRBJ2-2|NA
TGTGCCAGCAGCTCTAGACCTGATAAGGAGCTGTTTTTT
CASSSRPDKELFF
>NA|TRBV5-5|TRBJ2-7|NA
TGTGCCAGCAGCAAACAGGGAAACGAGCAGTACTTC
CASSKQGNEQYF
>NA|TRBV6-1|TRBJ1-2|NA
TGTGCCAGCAGTGAAGTGGCAACCCTTTATGGCTACACCTTC
CASSEVATLYGYTF
>NA|TRBV2|TRBJ2-5|NA
TGTGCCAGCAACCCCACTAGCAGGGAGACCCAGTACTTC
CASNPTSRETQYF
>NA|TRBV7-8|TRBJ2-3|TRBD1
TGTGCCAGCAGCTTAACAGGGGGCGTTACAGATACGCAGTATTTT
CASSLTGGVTDTQYF
>NA|TRBV6-5|TRBJ1-6|NA
TGTGCCAGCACCAGGGGCGAGACACCCCTCCACTTT
CASTRGETPLHF
>NA|TRBV7-9|TRBJ1-5|NA
TGTGCCAGCAGCCCTGGTGGAGGCCAGCCCCAGCATTTT
CASSPGGGQPQHF
>NA|TRBV24-1|TRBJ2-3|NA
TGTGCCACCAGTGATTTAGGACGGGGATTGACAGATACGCAGTATTTT
CATSDLGRGLTDTQYF
>once|TRBV19|TRBJ1-3|TRBD1
TGTGCCAGTAGCTTGGACAGGGATGGAAACACCATATATTTT
CASSLDRDGNTIYF
>NA|TRBV28|TRBJ2-2|NA
TGTGCCAGACAGGACGCGAACACCGGGGAGCTGTTTTTT
CARQDANTGELFF
>NA|TRBV30|TRBJ1-3|NA
TGTGCCTCGAACCCTATCTCTGGAAACACCATATATTTT
CASNPISGNTIYF
>once|TRBV19|TRBJ2-3|TRBD2
TGTGCCAGTAGTATGGCTAGCGGGAGGTGGGCAGATACGCAGTATTTT
CASSMASGRWADTQYF
>NA|TRBV28|TRBJ2-2|TRBD1
TGTGCCATACGGACAGGGCCTAGCACCGGGGAGCTGTTTTTT
CAIRTGPSTGELFF
>once|TRBV2|TRBJ1-2|NA
TGTGCCAGCAGTCTCTTGTATGGCTACACCTTC
CASSLLYGYTF
>NA|TRBV5-1|TRBJ2-3|TRBD1
TGCGCCAGCAGCTTGGTGGCGACAGGGGGGACAGATACGCAGTATTTT
CASSLVATGGTDTQYF
>NA|TRBV6-6|TRBJ1-2|NA
TGTGCCAGCAACATACAGGGCTATGGCTACACCTTC
CASNIQGYGYTF
>once|TRBV6-5|TRBJ2-1|NA
TGTGCCAGCAGTTACGACGGGAGCGTCGACAATGAGCAGTTCTTC
CASSYDGSVDNEQFF
>NA|TRBV9|TRBJ2-1|TRBD2
TGTGCCAGCAGATCTAGCGGGAGGGCAGGTGAGCAGTTCTTC
CASRSSGRAGEQFF
>NA|TRBV6-6|TRBJ1-6|NA
TGTGCCAGCACCCTCGGGGCCTATAATTCACCCCTCCACTTT
CASTLGAYNSPLHF
>NA|TRBV28|TRBJ2-1|TRBD1
TGTGCCAGCAGTTTAATACCCAGGGGGTGGACAAATGAGCAGTTCTTC
CASSLIPRGWTNEQFF
>NA|TRBV5-4|TRBJ2-1|TRBD2
TGTGCCAGCAGCTCCCCCCAAACCGCCCTCGAGCGGGAGGGACGGAATGAGCAGTTCTTC
CASSSPQTALEREGRNEQFF